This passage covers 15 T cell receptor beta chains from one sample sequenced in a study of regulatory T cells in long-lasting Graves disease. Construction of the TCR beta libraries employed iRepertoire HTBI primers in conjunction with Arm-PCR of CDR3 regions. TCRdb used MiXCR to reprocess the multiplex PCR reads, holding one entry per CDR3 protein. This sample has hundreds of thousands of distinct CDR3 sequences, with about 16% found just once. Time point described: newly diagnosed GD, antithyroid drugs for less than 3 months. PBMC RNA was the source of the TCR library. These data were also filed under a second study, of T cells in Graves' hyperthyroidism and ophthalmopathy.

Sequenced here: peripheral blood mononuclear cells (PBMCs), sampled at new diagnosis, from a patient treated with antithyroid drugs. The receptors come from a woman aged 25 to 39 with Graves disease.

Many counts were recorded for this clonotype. CDR3 in amino acids: CASSPGQRTEAFF. DNA of the CDR3: TGTGCCAGCAGTCCCGGACAGAGGACTGAAGCTTTCTTT. This chain uses TRBV28 with TRBJ1-1, with D possibly TRBD1 on 6 matching bases. This CDR3 is built from 13 residues. CDR1 and CDR2 from the germline V gene are MDHEN and SYDVKM. The ends were cut back, 5 bases at V and 5 bases at J, with 12 bases in the middle.

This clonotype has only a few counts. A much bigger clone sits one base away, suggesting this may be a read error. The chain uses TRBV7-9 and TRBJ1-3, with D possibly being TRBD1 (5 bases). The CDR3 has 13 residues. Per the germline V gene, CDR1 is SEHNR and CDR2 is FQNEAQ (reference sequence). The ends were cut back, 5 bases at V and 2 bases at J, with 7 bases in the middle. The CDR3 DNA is TGTGCCAGCAGCGGGGGTACTGGAAACACCATATATTTT. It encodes CASSGGTGNTIYF.

The CDR3 nucleotides read TGTGCCTGGAGCCCAGTAAACAATGAGCAGTTCTTC. Amino acids: CAWSPVNNEQFF. The V call is TRBV30, the J call TRBJ2-1; D remains unclear. This CDR3 has 12 residues. V lost 3 bases, J lost 5 bases, and 8 bases lay in between. Germline CDR1 and CDR2: GTSNPN and SVGIG (reference sequence).

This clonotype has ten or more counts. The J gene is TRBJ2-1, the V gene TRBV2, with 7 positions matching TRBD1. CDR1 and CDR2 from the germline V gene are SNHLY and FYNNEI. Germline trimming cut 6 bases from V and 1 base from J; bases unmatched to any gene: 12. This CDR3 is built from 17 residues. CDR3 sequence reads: CASSYQTGQPSYNEQFF. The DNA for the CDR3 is TGTGCCAGCAGCTACCAAACGGGACAGCCGTCCTACAATGAGCAGTTCTTC. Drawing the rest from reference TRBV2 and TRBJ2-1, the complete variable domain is EPEVTQTPSHQVTQMGQEVILRCVPISNHLYFYWYRQILGQKVEFLVSFYNNEISEKSEIFDDQFSVERPDGSNFTLKIRSTKLEDSAMYFCASSYQTGQPSYNEQFFGPGTRLTVL.

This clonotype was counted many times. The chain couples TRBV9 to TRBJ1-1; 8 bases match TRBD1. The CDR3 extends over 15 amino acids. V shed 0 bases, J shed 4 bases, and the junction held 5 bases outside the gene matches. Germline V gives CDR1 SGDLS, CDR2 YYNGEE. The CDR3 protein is CASSVDGTGGTEAFF. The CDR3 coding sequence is TGTGCCAGCAGCGTAGATGGCACAGGGGGCACTGAAGCTTTCTTT.

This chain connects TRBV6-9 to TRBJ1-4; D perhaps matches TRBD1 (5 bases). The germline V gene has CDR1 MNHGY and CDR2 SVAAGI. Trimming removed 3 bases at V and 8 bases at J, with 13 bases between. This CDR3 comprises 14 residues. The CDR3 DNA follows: TGTGCCAGCAGTTACGGCAGGGTTGGAGAAAAACTGTTTTTT. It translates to CASSYGRVGEKLFF.

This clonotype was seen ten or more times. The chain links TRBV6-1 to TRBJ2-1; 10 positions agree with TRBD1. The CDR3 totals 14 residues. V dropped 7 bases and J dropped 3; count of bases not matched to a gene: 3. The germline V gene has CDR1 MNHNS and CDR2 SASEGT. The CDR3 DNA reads TGTGCCAGCAAGCGGGACAGGGGCTACAATGAGCAGTTCTTC. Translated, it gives CASKRDRGYNEQFF.

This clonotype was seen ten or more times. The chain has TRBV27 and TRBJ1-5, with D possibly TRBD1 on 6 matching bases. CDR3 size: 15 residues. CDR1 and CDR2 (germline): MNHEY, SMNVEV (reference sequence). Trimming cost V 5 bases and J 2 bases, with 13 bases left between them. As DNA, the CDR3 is TGTGCCAGCAGTCGGAACAGGGACGGCAATCAGCCCCAGCATTTT. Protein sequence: CASSRNRDGNQPQHF.

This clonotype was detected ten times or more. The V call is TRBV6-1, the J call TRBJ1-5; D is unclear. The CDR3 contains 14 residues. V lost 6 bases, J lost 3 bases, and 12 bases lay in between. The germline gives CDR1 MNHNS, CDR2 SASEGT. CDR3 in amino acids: CASRPGPVNQPQHF. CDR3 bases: TGTGCCAGCAGACCCGGGCCGGTCAATCAGCCCCAGCATTTT.

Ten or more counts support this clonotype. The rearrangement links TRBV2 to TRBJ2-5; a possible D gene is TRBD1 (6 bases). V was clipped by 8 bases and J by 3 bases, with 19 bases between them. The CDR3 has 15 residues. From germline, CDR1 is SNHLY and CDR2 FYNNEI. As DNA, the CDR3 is TGTGCCAGCTTAAGAAGAAGGGCAGGGGAAGAGACCCAGTACTTC. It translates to CASLRRRAGEETQYF.

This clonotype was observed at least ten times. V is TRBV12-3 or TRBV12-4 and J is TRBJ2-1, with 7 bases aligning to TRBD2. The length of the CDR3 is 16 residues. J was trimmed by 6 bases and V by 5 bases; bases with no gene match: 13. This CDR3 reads CASSPIGREMGNEQFF. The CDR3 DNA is TGTGCCAGCAGTCCTATCGGGCGGGAGATGGGCAATGAGCAGTTCTTC.

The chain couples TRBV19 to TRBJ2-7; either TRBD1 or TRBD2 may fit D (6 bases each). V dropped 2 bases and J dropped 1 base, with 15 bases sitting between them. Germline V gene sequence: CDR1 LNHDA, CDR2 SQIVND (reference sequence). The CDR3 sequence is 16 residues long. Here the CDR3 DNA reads TGTGCCAGTAGTATACAGGGACGGGGGCCGTCCTACGAGCAGTACTTC. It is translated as CASSIQGRGPSYEQYF.

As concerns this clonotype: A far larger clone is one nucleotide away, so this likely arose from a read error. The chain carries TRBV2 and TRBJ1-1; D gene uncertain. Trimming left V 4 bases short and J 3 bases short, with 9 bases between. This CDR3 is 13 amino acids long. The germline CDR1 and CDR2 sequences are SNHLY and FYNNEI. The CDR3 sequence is CASSVREDTEAFF. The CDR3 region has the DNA TGTGCCAGCAGTGTAAGGGAGGACACTGAAGCTTTCTTT. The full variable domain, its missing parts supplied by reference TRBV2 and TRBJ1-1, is EPEVTQTPSHQVTQMGQEVILRCVPISNHLYFYWYRQILGQKVEFLVSFYNNEISEKSEIFDDQFSVERPDGSNFTLKIRSTKLEDSAMYFCASSVREDTEAFFGQGTRLTVV.

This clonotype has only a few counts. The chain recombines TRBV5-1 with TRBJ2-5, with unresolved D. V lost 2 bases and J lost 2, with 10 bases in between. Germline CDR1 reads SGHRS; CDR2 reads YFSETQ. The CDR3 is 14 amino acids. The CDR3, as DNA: TGCGCCAGCAGCTTCCAACAGAGTCAAGAGACCCAGTACTTC. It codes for CASSFQQSQETQYF. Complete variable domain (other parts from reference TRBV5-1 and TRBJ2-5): KAGVTQTPRYLIKTRGQQVTLSCSPISGHRSVSWYQQTPGQGLQFLFEYFSETQRNKGNFPGRFSGRQFSNSRSEMNVSTLELGDSALYLCASSFQQSQETQYFGPGTRLLVL.

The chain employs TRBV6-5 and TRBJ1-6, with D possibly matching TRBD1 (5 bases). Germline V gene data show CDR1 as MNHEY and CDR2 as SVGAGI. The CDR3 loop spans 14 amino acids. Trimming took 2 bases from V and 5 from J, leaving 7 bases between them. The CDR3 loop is CASSYSRDNSPLHF. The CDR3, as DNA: TGTGCCAGCAGTTACAGCAGGGATAATTCACCCCTCCACTTT.